These T cell receptor beta chains were read from a single sample in a study of blood T cell repertoires in COVID-19. Libraries were prepared by immunoSEQ multiplex PCR; TCRdb keeps only in-frame clonotypes and omits some of them. This sample has just over 650,000 clones, with about 87% found just once. The source material was peripheral blood. Receptors originate from a woman under 30 with acute or convalescent COVID-19. CDR3s include the opening cysteine and the closing phenylalanine or tryptophan. The D gene is left open where the match is weak. Clone size is stated in some rows and not others, as once, few, many or a class when expanded.

cdr3_nt cdr3_aa j_call v_call d_call clone_size
TGTGCCAGCAGCTTAGGGCGACAGGGGTATGGCTACACCTTC CASSLGRQGYGYTF TRBJ1-2 TRBV7-2 TRBD1 NA
TGTGCCAGCAGCTCTAGCGGGGGGAGCACAGATACGCAGTATTTT CASSSSGGSTDTQYF TRBJ2-3 TRBV13 TRBD2 NA
TGTGCCAGCAGCTCCGGGAGTAGGGTCGCAGATACGCAGTATTTT CASSSGSRVADTQYF TRBJ2-3 TRBV11-2 NA NA
TGTGCCAGCAGTTTATGGACTTGGGGACAGGGGTCCGGGGAGCTGTTTTTT CASSLWTWGQGSGELFF TRBJ2-2 TRBV27 TRBD1 NA
TGTGCCAGCAGCTTCGAGGACAGGGATGGTGGCTACACCTTC CASSFEDRDGGYTF TRBJ1-2 TRBV3-1/TRBV3-2 TRBD1 NA
TGTGCCAGCAGCTTCGGGACAGGGCCCGACGAGCAGTACTTC CASSFGTGPDEQYF TRBJ2-7 TRBV11-2 TRBD1 NA
TGTGCCAGCAGCTTAGCACGGGATCCCACCTACGAGCAGTACTTC CASSLARDPTYEQYF TRBJ2-7 TRBV7-2 NA NA
TGTGCCACCCGGGACAGGGGGCCGGTGAATTCACCCCTCCACTTT CATRDRGPVNSPLHF TRBJ1-6 TRBV2 TRBD1 NA
TGCGCCAGCAGCCAAGCCGTCTCTGGAAACACCATATATTTT CASSQAVSGNTIYF TRBJ1-3 TRBV4-1 NA NA
TGTGCCAGCAGCTTAGCGGGGGGGCTTGGGCATGAGCAGTTCTTC CASSLAGGLGHEQFF TRBJ2-1 TRBV11-2 TRBD2 once
TGTGCCAGTCAGGGGGTAACTAACTATGGCTACACCTTC CASQGVTNYGYTF TRBJ1-2 TRBV19 TRBD1 once
TGTGCCAGCACCCATGAGCATATCCCGTGGGGCTACACCTTC CASTHEHIPWGYTF TRBJ1-2 TRBV7-2 NA NA
TGTGCCAGCAGCCCGGGAGAAAAACTGTTTTTT CASSPGEKLFF TRBJ1-4 TRBV6-6 NA NA
TGTGCCAGTAGTATCTCCCCGACAGCGATCTATGGCTACACCTTC CASSISPTAIYGYTF TRBJ1-2 TRBV19 NA NA
TGTGCCAGCAGCTTGGGGGGGCGAGACAATCAGCCCCAGCATTTT CASSLGGRDNQPQHF TRBJ1-5 TRBV11-2 NA NA
TGTGCCCGACGGGCGTCGGGGACTGAAGCTTTCTTT CARRASGTEAFF TRBJ1-1 TRBV30 NA NA
TGTGCCAGCAGCTTAGGAGATCACCCGGAGGATGAGCAGTTCTTC CASSLGDHPEDEQFF TRBJ2-1 TRBV7-8 NA once
TGTGCCAGCAGCCGGAACCTCCTGGAGGCTGAAGCTTTCTTT CASSRNLLEAEAFF TRBJ1-1 TRBV27 NA NA
TGTGCCTGGAGTCCTCCGGAGGGAGATAATCAGCCCCAGCATTTT CAWSPPEGDNQPQHF TRBJ1-5 TRBV30 NA few
TGTGCCAGTAGTACCGGGACAGGGAGTGAAGCTTTCTTT CASSTGTGSEAFF TRBJ1-1 TRBV19 TRBD1 NA
TGTGCCAGCAGTACCGTTAATATACCGAACTCTGAAGCTTTCTTT CASSTVNIPNSEAFF TRBJ1-1 TRBV25-1 NA NA
TGCGCCAGCAGCTTAAGGATAGCGGGGCACACAGATACGCAGTATTTT CASSLRIAGHTDTQYF TRBJ2-3 TRBV5-1 TRBD2 NA
TGCGCCAGCAGCCCGAGGGTAGGGAGGGGAGCTAACTATGGCTACACCTTC CASSPRVGRGANYGYTF TRBJ1-2 TRBV5-1 NA NA
TGTGCTAGTGGTTTGGTACATCTGGGAGACTATAGCAATCAGCCCCAGCATTTT CASGLVHLGDYSNQPQHF TRBJ1-5 TRBV12-5 NA NA
TGTGCCAGCAGCGTAGGACTGGCCGGGGAGCTGTTTTTT CASSVGLAGELFF TRBJ2-2 TRBV9 NA NA
TGCGCCAGTTCGACGGTAGCAGCCAATGCCTTAGAGCAGTTCTTC CASSTVAANALEQFF TRBJ2-1 TRBV5-1 NA NA
TGCGCCAGCAGCTTGGCCGGGGGTGGCGGAGAAGCTTTCTTT CASSLAGGGGEAFF TRBJ1-1 TRBV5-1 NA NA
TGTGCCAGCAGCCAAGCGGTCGGCACAGATACGCAGTATTTT CASSQAVGTDTQYF TRBJ2-3 TRBV4-2 NA NA
TGTGCCAGCAGTGAACGGGACAGGGGGTACGAAAAACTGTTTTTT CASSERDRGYEKLFF TRBJ1-4 TRBV6-1 TRBD1 NA
TGTGCCAGCAGCCACACCGACAGGGTGTCCTATGGCTACACCTTC CASSHTDRVSYGYTF TRBJ1-2 TRBV5-6 TRBD1 NA
TGTGCCAGCAGCTCCTTTTCGAGGGGGGACAGGGAGGCCTCAAAGGGCTACACCTTC CASSSFSRGDREASKGYTF TRBJ1-2 TRBV21-1 NA NA
TGTGCCAGCACCCCCTCGGGACAGTCGAACACTGAAGCTTTCTTT CASTPSGQSNTEAFF TRBJ1-1 TRBV9 TRBD1 NA
TGTGCCTGGGGGGGACTAGCGGGGGTCTCCTACGAGCAGTACTTC CAWGGLAGVSYEQYF TRBJ2-7 TRBV30 TRBD2 NA
TGTGCCAGCAGTCCGTTCGACACTGTCTACGAGCAGTACTTC CASSPFDTVYEQYF TRBJ2-7 TRBV27 NA NA
TGTGCCAGCAGCTTAGAAGTCGGCTATGGCTACACCTTC CASSLEVGYGYTF TRBJ1-2 TRBV7-3 NA once
TGTGCCAGCAGCGTAGGCGTTCGCAATCAGCCCCAGCATTTT CASSVGVRNQPQHF TRBJ1-5 TRBV9 NA few
TGTGCCAGCAGTGAGTCAGGGGGTGCGGACAATCAGCCCCAGCATTTT CASSESGGADNQPQHF TRBJ1-5 TRBV2 TRBD1 NA
TGCGCCAGCAGCTTCGACAGTAGCAACGAGCAGTACTTC CASSFDSSNEQYF TRBJ2-7 TRBV5-1 NA NA
TGTGCCAGCAGCTCAGACTATCCTTCACCCCTCCACTTT CASSSDYPSPLHF TRBJ1-6 TRBV5-8 NA NA
TGCGCCAGCAGCCTGGGACAGACCTACGAGCAGTACTTC CASSLGQTYEQYF TRBJ2-7 TRBV4-1 TRBD1 few
TGTGCCAGTAGTCCCCGACAGGGTAATTCACCCCTCCACTTT CASSPRQGNSPLHF TRBJ1-6 TRBV19 TRBD1 few
TGTGCCAGCAGCTTGGGCGCAGGCACGGGGAACACCATATATTTT CASSLGAGTGNTIYF TRBJ1-3 TRBV7-2 NA NA
TGTGCCAGCAGCTTAGCCGAAGGGGGGACAGGGGATGAAAAACTGTTTTTT CASSLAEGGTGDEKLFF TRBJ1-4 TRBV7-9 TRBD1 once
TGTGCCAGCAGCTCCGGGGGGCTATCTTTGAACACTGAAGCTTTCTTT CASSSGGLSLNTEAFF TRBJ1-1 TRBV7-9 NA once
TGCGCCAGCAGCTTGGCAGCAGGGGTGATCACTGAAGCTTTCTTT CASSLAAGVITEAFF TRBJ1-1 TRBV5-1 NA once
TGTGCCAGCAGCCAAGGTCATCGCACAGATACGCAGTATTTT CASSQGHRTDTQYF TRBJ2-3 TRBV14 NA NA
TGTGCCTGGAGTGTGGAGGGGCGATCAAATGAAAAACTGTTTTTT CAWSVEGRSNEKLFF TRBJ1-4 TRBV30 NA NA
TGCGCCAGCAGCCAAGGGTCTGGGTGGAGCGGCGAGCAGTACTTC CASSQGSGWSGEQYF TRBJ2-7 TRBV4-3 NA NA
TGTGCCACCAGCAGAGGGGGCGGGGGGCGCCAAGAGACCCAGTACTTC CATSRGGGGRQETQYF TRBJ2-5 TRBV15 TRBD2 once
TGTGCCAGCAGCTTACAGGGGATCTATGGCTACACCTTC CASSLQGIYGYTF TRBJ1-2 TRBV11-2 NA NA
TGTGCCTTAGCATGGGGGGACGTCGATGAAGCTTTCTTT CALAWGDVDEAFF TRBJ1-1 TRBV30 NA NA
TGTGCCAGCAGTTACGGGAGGAGCGAGCAGTACTTC CASSYGRSEQYF TRBJ2-7 TRBV6-6 NA NA
TGTGCCAGCAGCCACGGGTCCTCGCATTATGGCTACACCTTC CASSHGSSHYGYTF TRBJ1-2 TRBV7-9 NA NA
TGTGCCAGCAGCCAAGTGGACAGGCCGAACACTGAAGCTTTCTTT CASSQVDRPNTEAFF TRBJ1-1 TRBV14 TRBD1 once
TGTGCCAGCAGTCCCCGGACAGGGGGTGATAGCAATCAGCCCCAGCATTTT CASSPRTGGDSNQPQHF TRBJ1-5 TRBV28 TRBD1 NA
TGCGCCAGCAGCTTTGTGGGACAGGGGTTAACTGAAGCTTTCTTT CASSFVGQGLTEAFF TRBJ1-1 TRBV5-1 TRBD1 NA
TGTGCCAGCAGCTTAGAGAGCGGGGGTGTCGGTGAGCAGTTCTTC CASSLESGGVGEQFF TRBJ2-1 TRBV7-7 TRBD2 NA
TGTGCCAGCAGTGAAAGACCAAGCGGCGCCGGGGAGCTGTTTTTT CASSERPSGAGELFF TRBJ2-2 TRBV2 NA NA
TGTGCCAGCAGCTTAGGAGGGGCCATGCTCCGGGACAGGGGAAATGGCTACACCTTC CASSLGGAMLRDRGNGYTF TRBJ1-2 TRBV7-6 TRBD1 once